Listed here are 9 T cell receptor beta chains from one sample, sequenced in a study of blood T cell repertoires in COVID-19. The repertoire was sequenced with immunoSEQ multiplex PCR; TCRdb's copy has only in-frame clones and lacks some. This table holds fewer than 400,000 clones, approximately 88% found once. The sequenced sample was PBMCs or T cells enriched from blood (not recorded which). These receptors were collected from a man in his fifties or sixties who had recovered from COVID-19.

The chain recombines TRBV3-1 (or the pseudogene TRBV3-2) with TRBJ1-6; D is perhaps TRBD1 (5 bases). Trimming shortened V by 4 bases and J by 6 bases, and 16 bases separated the two germline ends. The germline CDR1 and CDR2 sequences are LGHDT and YNNKEL (reference sequence). This CDR3 has 16 residues. CDR3 coding DNA: TGTGCCAGCAGCCTACAGGCCGCGGTGGGTAATTCACCCCTCCACTTT. Amino acids: CASSLQAAVGNSPLHF.

This chain links TRBV29-1 with TRBJ2-2, with TRBD2 matching 13 bases. The germline V gene encodes CDR1 SQVTM and CDR2 ANQGSEA. This CDR3 is built from 14 residues. V lost 4 bases to trimming and J lost 7 bases; unmatched junction nucleotides: 3. The CDR3 DNA reads as TGCAGCGTTGGGACTAGCGGGAGTGTCGGGGAGCTGTTTTTT. The encoded protein is CSVGTSGSVGELFF.

The V and J genes are TRBV14 and TRBJ2-1; 14 nucleotides match TRBD2. CDR1 and CDR2 from the germline V gene are SGHDN and FVKESK. J was trimmed by 9 bases and V by 4 bases; bases with no gene match: 14. The CDR3 contains 18 residues. CDR3 DNA sequence: TGTGCCAGCAGCCGTTCCCTGACTAGCGGGAGGGCCGAAGGTGAGCAGTTCTTC. It translates to CASSRSLTSGRAEGEQFF.

J is TRBJ2-6 and V is TRBV6-4; TRBD1 agrees at 11 bases. Germline lookup yields CDR1 MRHNA and CDR2 SNTAGT. The CDR3 runs to 15 residues. Trimming removed 8 bases from V and 0 bases from J; junction bases left unmatched: 0. The CDR3 loop is CASGTGGSGANVLTF. CDR3 coding DNA: TGTGCCAGCGGGACAGGGGGCTCTGGGGCCAACGTCCTGACTTTC.

A single count supports this clone. CDR3 in DNA: TGTGCCACCAGAATAGGGAGCTCCTACGAGCAGTACTTC. Its translation is CATRIGSSYEQYF. The V call is TRBV28, the J call TRBJ2-7, with D tentatively TRBD2 (5 bases). V lost 10 bases and J 0 bases, leaving 13 bases between the germline ends. Germline V gene lookup returns CDR1 MDHEN and CDR2 SYDVKM. This CDR3 region has 13 residues.

The J gene is TRBJ2-1, the V gene TRBV4-1, with 12 bases matching TRBD2. V was clipped by 3 bases and J by 9 bases; unmatched bases: 15. The CDR3 spans 18 residues. Per germline, CDR1 MGHRA and CDR2 YSYEKL. CDR3 amino acids: CASSQAPSGRVSLGEQFF. The CDR3 nucleotides read TGCGCCAGCAGCCAGGCGCCTAGCGGGAGGGTCTCTTTGGGTGAGCAGTTCTTC.

The V and J genes are TRBV5-1 and TRBJ2-3; TRBD2 agrees at 7 bases. Germline V gene sequence: CDR1 SGHRS, CDR2 YFSETQ. The CDR3 runs to 16 residues. V trimming: 1 base; J trimming: 2 bases; junction bases outside the gene matches: 7. CDR3 bases: TGCGCCAGCAGCTTGCCGGTCAGCGGGAACACAGATACGCAGTATTTT. Its protein is CASSLPVSGNTDTQYF.

The rearrangement links TRBV27 to TRBJ2-1; 16 nucleotides agree with TRBD2. Trimming took 5 bases from V and 4 from J; bases not matched to a gene: 11. The CDR3 has 19 amino acids. Germline V gene lookup returns CDR1 MNHEY and CDR2 SMNVEV (reference sequence). CDR3 sequence (DNA): TGTGCCAGCAGTCGACCCGGGACTAGCGGGAGGGGTCTATACAATGAGCAGTTCTTC. Translating it yields CASSRPGTSGRGLYNEQFF.

This clone has just one count. The chain joins TRBV2 to TRBJ2-3; a possible D gene is TRBD1 (6 bases). Per the germline V gene, CDR1 is SNHLY and CDR2 is FYNNEI. This CDR3 region has 14 residues. V was cut by 5 bases and J by 3 bases, with 12 bases left in between. CDR3 DNA: TGTGCCAGCAGTCTACAGGGTGGAACAGATACGCAGTATTTT. This gives the protein CASSLQGGTDTQYF.